One sample yielded the 24 T cell receptor beta chains listed below, sequenced in a study of radiotherapy plus CTLA-4 blockade in lung cancer. TCRdb's copy holds only in-frame clones and misses some; the assay was immunoSEQ multiplex PCR. Seen here are some 62,000 clones, 70% to 85% observed once, and the top ten hold 4% to 5.5%. The sequencing here drew on peripheral blood, taken from a patient treated with radiotherapy plus ipilimumab. Source of these receptors: a human donor with non-small cell lung cancer who had a complete response to radiotherapy plus ipilimumab.

The chain is built from TRBV19 and TRBJ1-2; D unclear. This CDR3 is built from 13 residues. Germline CDR1 LNHDA, CDR2 SQIVND (reference sequence). V lost 6 bases, J lost 4 bases, and 12 bases lay in between. The CDR3 DNA reads as TGTGCCAGTAGATCGCTCACTCCCTATGGCTACACCTTC. Encoded protein: CASRSLTPYGYTF.

V gene TRBV2 combines with J gene TRBJ1-1; 10 bases align to TRBD1. CDR1 is SNHLY, CDR2 FYNNEI, per germline. The CDR3 is 15 amino acids. V trimming: 8 bases; J trimming: 5 bases; junction bases outside the gene matches: 11. CDR3 in amino acids: CASRYRQGALTEAFF. The CDR3, as DNA: TGTGCCAGCCGCTACCGACAGGGGGCGCTGACTGAAGCTTTCTTT.

The genes are TRBV9 and TRBJ1-2; TRBD1 is a possible D gene (5 bases). This CDR3 comprises 16 residues. Germline-derived CDR1 and CDR2 are SGDLS and YYNGEE. Trimming pared 4 bases from V and 5 bases from J, leaving 21 bases between. CDR3 sequence: CASSQQVSLRFYGYTF. The CDR3, as DNA: TGTGCCAGCAGCCAACAGGTCTCCCTTCGATTTTATGGCTACACCTTC.

V usage is TRBV18 and J usage is TRBJ1-2; TRBD1 aligns across 9 bases. The germline V gene encodes CDR1 KGHSH and CDR2 LQKENI. CDR3 length: 13 residues. V lost 6 bases to trimming and J lost 8 bases; unmatched junction nucleotides: 7. For the CDR3, the DNA is TGTGCCAGCTCTTACGGACAGGGGACCGGCTACACCTTC. Translation gives CASSYGQGTGYTF.

This clone occurred once. The chain carries TRBV25-1 and TRBJ1-1; D is undetermined. This CDR3 is 13 amino acids long. Trimming stripped 2 bases from V and 6 bases from J, with 10 bases between. CDR1 is MGHDK and CDR2 is SYGVNS in the germline V gene. DNA of the CDR3: TGTGCCAGCAGTGAAAGGGTAAAGGCTGAAGCTTTCTTT. Amino acid sequence: CASSERVKAEAFF.

On this clone itself: One end of the junction fails to match germline, which may point to a read error. The genes are TRBV7-7 and TRBJ2-5, with D possibly matching TRBD2 (7 bases). The CDR3 extends over 14 amino acids. Germline V gene lookup returns CDR1 SSHAT and CDR2 FNYEAQ (reference sequence). CDR3 nucleotides: TGTGCTAGCAGCTTCGGGGGGCAGCAAGAGACCCAGTACTTC. Protein product: CASSFGGQQETQYF.

This chain joins TRBV2 and TRBJ1-2; no definite D call. The germline V gene encodes CDR1 SNHLY and CDR2 FYNNEI. V was clipped by 2 bases and J by 10 bases, with 8 bases between them. This CDR3 is 11 amino acids long. This chain's CDR3 is CASSEMSIYTF. Here the CDR3 DNA reads TGTGCCAGCAGTGAAATGTCCATCTACACCTTC.

This clone appeared a few times. The chain combines TRBV7-2 with TRBJ2-7, with a tentative D call TRBD2 (5 bases). CDR3 size: 12 residues. V dropped 6 bases and J dropped 7 bases, with 13 bases sitting between them. CDR1 SGHTA and CDR2 FQGNSA come from the germline V gene. This CDR3 reads CASRPDLGEQYF. CDR3 sequence (DNA): TGTGCCAGCAGGCCGGACTTGGGGGAGCAGTACTTC. Based on the CDR3 plus reference TRBV7-2 and TRBJ2-7, the full variable domain is GAGVSQSPSNKVTEKGKDVELRCDPISGHTALYWYRQSLGQGLEFLIYFQGNSAPDKSGLPSDRFSAERTGGSVSTLTIQRTQQEDSAVYLCASRPDLGEQYFGPGTRLTVT.

The V gene is TRBV6-1, the J gene TRBJ2-3; a possible D gene is TRBD2 (5 bases). Germline V lookup: CDR1 MNHNS, CDR2 SASEGT. V lost 5 bases, J lost 1 base, and 13 bases lay in between. This CDR3 has 15 residues. The CDR3 spells CASSFPLGGTDTQYF. The CDR3 nucleotides are TGTGCCAGCAGTTTTCCCCTCGGGGGCACAGATACGCAGTATTTT.

The chain joins TRBV11-2 to TRBJ1-4; D is uncertain. Looked up from germline, CDR1 is SGHAT and CDR2 is FQNNGV. The CDR3 loop spans 14 amino acids. Trimming took off 5 bases at V and 8 bases at J, with 15 bases between the two ends. The DNA of the CDR3 is TGTGCCAGCAGCCCAGAATATGCATGGGAAAAACTGTTTTTT. It is translated as CASSPEYAWEKLFF. Supplemented by reference TRBV11-2 and TRBJ1-4, the full variable domain reads EAGVAQSPRYKIIEKRQSVAFWCNPISGHATLYWYQQILGQGPKLLIQFQNNGVVDDSQLPKDRFSAERLKGVDSTLKIQPAKLEDSAVYLCASSPEYAWEKLFFGSGTQLSVL.

This clone was observed a handful of times. The chain carries TRBV6-1 and TRBJ1-2; D remains unclear. The CDR3 is made up of 14 amino acids. Trimming stripped 8 bases from V and 4 bases from J, with 17 bases between. CDR1 and CDR2 (germline): MNHNS, SASEGT. The CDR3 loop reads CASRDSQASYGYTF. The CDR3 nucleotides are TGTGCCAGCCGCGACTCGCAGGCTTCCTATGGCTACACCTTC.

The table lists this clone with a few counts. The chain recombines TRBV14 with TRBJ2-3; D remains unclear. The CDR3 spans 15 residues. CDR1 is SGHDN and CDR2 is FVKESK in the germline V gene. The V end lost 2 bases, the J end lost 3 bases, and 12 bases lay between the germline ends. The DNA of the CDR3 is TGTGCCAGCAGCCAAAGGATACTAAGGACAGATACGCAGTATTTT. Translated: CASSQRILRTDTQYF.

CDR3 sequence reads: CAISDRLAGEGETQYF. The CDR3 DNA is TGTGCCATCAGTGATAGGCTAGCGGGAGAGGGAGAGACCCAGTACTTC. The V call is TRBV10-3, the J call TRBJ2-5; TRBD2 agrees at 10 bases. V lost 3 bases and J lost 4; bases outside the gene matches: 8. Germline CDR1 ENHRY, CDR2 SYGVKD. This CDR3 is built from 16 residues.

The chain has TRBV2 and TRBJ1-3; possible D gene TRBD1, 5 bases. This CDR3 region has 16 residues. V lost 2 bases to trimming and J lost 0 bases, with 11 bases between them. Germline V gene lookup returns CDR1 SNHLY and CDR2 FYNNEI. The CDR3: CASSEQGGISGNTIYF. CDR3 nucleotides: TGTGCCAGCAGTGAACAGGGAGGGATCTCTGGAAACACCATATATTTT.

This clone was recorded only once. V gene TRBV9 combines with J gene TRBJ2-1; D is possibly TRBD1 or TRBD2 (5 bases each). Trimming stripped 4 bases from V and 7 bases from J, with 24 bases between. CDR3 length: 17 amino acids. Germline V CDR1 and CDR2: SGDLS, YYNGEE. The CDR3 is CASSSHRGGGARNEQFF. The CDR3 DNA reads as TGTGCCAGCAGCTCCCATAGGGGTGGGGGAGCGCGGAATGAGCAGTTCTTC.

The rearrangement joins TRBV7-9 to TRBJ2-5; D might be TRBD1 (6 bases). This CDR3 contains 12 residues. Trimming left V 3 bases short and J 9 bases short, with 11 bases between. Germline CDR1 SEHNR, CDR2 FQNEAQ (reference sequence). CDR3 nucleotide sequence: TGTGCCAGCAGCTTTAATGAGGGGGCCCAGTACTTC. As protein: CASSFNEGAQYF. Full variable domain (outside the CDR3, taken from reference TRBV7-9 and TRBJ2-5): DTGVSQNPRHKITKRGQNVTFRCDPISEHNRLYWYRQTLGQGPEFLTYFQNEAQLEKSRLLSDRFSAERPKGSFSTLEIQRTEQGDSAMYLCASSFNEGAQYFGPGTRLLVL.

J is TRBJ2-7 and V is TRBV11-2, with D possibly matching TRBD1 (5 bases). Germline V gene sequence: CDR1 SGHAT, CDR2 FQNNGV. Trimming stripped 0 bases from V and 3 bases from J, with 9 bases between. This CDR3 has 14 residues. The CDR3 DNA follows: TGTGCCAGCAGCTTAGATAGGGGCTACTACGAGCAGTACTTC. This sequence encodes CASSLDRGYYEQYF.

The V call is TRBV6-5, the J call TRBJ2-5; D is uncertain. Germline-derived CDR1 and CDR2 are MNHEY and SVGAGI. Trimming removed 6 bases at V and 1 base at J, with 9 bases between. The CDR3 is 13 amino acids. CDR3 sequence reads: CASRLGSQETQYF. Here the CDR3 DNA reads TGTGCCAGCAGACTCGGTAGCCAAGAGACCCAGTACTTC.

This CDR3 is CASSGSQGRAFF. The CDR3 nucleotides are TGCGCCAGCAGTGGGTCCCAGGGAAGAGCTTTCTTT. V is TRBV10-1 and J is TRBJ1-1, with TRBD1 as a possible D gene (5 bases). Trimming stripped 4 bases from V and 10 bases from J, with 13 bases between. CDR1 WNHNN and CDR2 SYGVQD come from the germline V gene (reference sequence). The CDR3 spans 12 residues.

The chain employs TRBV10-3 and TRBJ2-7; no reliable D call. Germline V lookup: CDR1 ENHRY, CDR2 SYGVKD. The CDR3 is 13 amino acids. The germline V and J ends were trimmed by 0 bases and 9 bases, with 12 bases remaining between them. CDR3 nucleotides: TGTGCCATCAGTGAGTCGATTCTCGCCGGGCAGTACTTC. Amino acids: CAISESILAGQYF.

The chain has TRBV15 and TRBJ2-7, with TRBD2 identical over 8 bases. The CDR3 has 15 residues. After removal of 1 base from V and 1 base from J, the junction contained 3 bases not matched to a gene. CDR1 and CDR2 (germline): LNHNV, YYDKDF (reference sequence). The CDR3 DNA reads TGTGCCACCAGCAGAGGGGGCGGGGGGTCCTACGAGCAGTACTTC. It encodes CATSRGGGGSYEQYF.

The chain has TRBV27 and TRBJ1-5; D is unresolved. Germline values: CDR1 MNHEY, CDR2 SMNVEV (reference sequence). The ends were cut back, 3 bases at V and 3 bases at J, with 12 bases in the middle. CDR3 length: 15 residues. The CDR3 DNA reads as TGTGCCAGCAGTTTTTCATACAGCCACAATCAGCCCCAGCATTTT. Translation: CASSFSYSHNQPQHF.

The V call is TRBV4-1, the J call TRBJ2-7, with D hard to call. Germline V lookup: CDR1 MGHRA, CDR2 YSYEKL. V was pared by 1 base and J by 3 bases, with 7 bases between. CDR3 length equals 13 residues. The CDR3 spells CASSQGTVYEQYV. The CDR3 DNA reads TGCGCCAGCAGCCAAGGCACTGTCTACGAGCAGTACGTC.

This clone turned up a few times. V gene TRBV7-9 combines with J gene TRBJ2-1; 8 bases are a match to TRBD2. The trim removed 4 bases at V and 5 bases at J, leaving 4 bases unmatched. Germline V gives CDR1 SEHNR, CDR2 FQNEAQ (reference sequence). The CDR3 loop spans 14 amino acids. Here the CDR3 reads CASSSTSVHNEQFF. The DNA for the CDR3 is TGTGCCAGCAGCTCGACTAGCGTTCACAATGAGCAGTTCTTC.